This T cell receptor beta chain was sequenced for a study of cytomegalovirus exposure and HLA in healthy donors (TCRdb year 2017). Background on the whole study: An earlier analysis of around 600 of the donors reported about 290 Gb of sequence data and 117 million unique TCR beta sequences from 150 million to 200 million T cells. Donor age, sex, ethnicity and CMV serostatus were compiled together with the repertoire data. The study combined high-throughput TCR immunosequencing, statistical association of individual TCRs with disease status, and machine learning to predict cytomegalovirus infection status. Along with the approximately 600-subject first cohort, a separate validation cohort of more than 90 different subjects was used. The study aimed to test whether signatures of past pathogen exposure could be identified by cataloging public T cell receptors. An early release covering about 600 HLA-typed donors comprised about 320 gigabases of sequencing data and approximately 80 million unique TCR sequences. Among some 410 genotyped donors of the cohort, an average of around 250,000 unique TCR beta nucleotide sequences was sequenced per donor, of which roughly 17% were non-productive. Both class I and class II loci were covered by HLA typing, at four-digit resolution. Of the roughly 400 genotyped donors, less than 85% were placed in the genetic ancestry cluster associated with self-reported Caucasian donors. The T cell repertoires of 666 subjects were profiled by immunosequencing and related to cytomegalovirus serostatus. All discovery cohort repertoires had been generated on a single sequencing platform. In a later analysis, previously published TCR beta repertoires from 666 donors were re-analyzed and high-resolution HLA genotyping was added so that TCR occurrence patterns could be studied. Four or five DR-DQ haplotypes were treated as single units for association and clustering because of strong linkage in the cohort. The number of donors typed differed by locus, with roughly 629-640 for A, B, C, DRB1 and DQB1, around 500 for DQA1, 600 to 610 for DPA1, and some 470 for DPB1. Rather than using new phenotypic data, the later analysis identified candidate immune exposures from TCR beta sequences and from how often those sequences occurred across donors. To decide whether each TCR beta V gene segment behaved as functional or pseudogenic, an earlier analysis of approximately 590 of the donors relied on high-throughput TCR beta sequencing. A later genetic analysis took genome-wide SNP genotypes for about three fifths of the roughly 670 donors and used that subset as a discovery cohort. What the authors observed across the whole study: Correlated functional status among segregating V segments might reflect linkage disequilibrium, but an unknown experimental factor could not be ruled out. Three of the identified cytomegalovirus-associated TCR beta chains were confirmed in vitro to be specific for cytomegalovirus antigens. For the cohort, immune exposure information was limited to CMV serostatus. HLA typing was unavailable for some donors at each locus, so association tests used only the typed subset. In a later analysis, the rate of TCR association differed among HLA loci, with DRB1 alleles having the most associated TCRs and HLA-C alleles having the fewest. Most TCR sequences were observed very rarely across donors, whereas some public TCRs were present in many individuals. A cluster of highly shared sequence variants was judged likely to be a technical artifact of the sequencing pipeline. An association between a missense DCLRE1C variant and V-gene and J-gene trimming of TCR beta chains was found in a later genetic analysis and replicated in an independent cohort. This cohort had only TCR beta chains sequenced, and the lack of alpha or paired-chain data limited which features could be detected. According to the authors, the approach could potentially be generalized to other disease states and immunological phenotypes. Some IMGT-functional V segments, including TRBV6-2 and TRBV6-3, could not be told apart with the 87-base-pair reads, so those segments were excluded. In a later analysis, several top co-occurrence clusters were reported to appear linked to parvovirus B19, influenza, CMV and Epstein-Barr virus. According to a later genetic analysis, donors in an Asian-associated ancestry cluster had fewer N-insertions in productive TCRs than the approximately 630-donor mean. The classifier was reported to diagnose cytomegalovirus status with high specificity and sensitivity in both the original and validation cohorts. In a later analysis, 16,951 TCR beta sequences were associated with specific HLA alleles at a false discovery rate of 0.05. When HLA alleles, especially DR and DQ, strongly co-occurred, TCR associations were difficult to assign to individual alleles. A further reported finding was that TCR beta sequences accurately predicted the HLA-A and HLA-B alleles for most subjects in the first cohort. Most CMV-associated TCR beta chains appeared to be HLA-restricted in a later analysis, and the HLA associations seemed to be driven largely by CMV exposure. In the study, approximately 160 TCR beta chains were listed as associated with cytomegalovirus. The presence/absence analyses assumed that sequencing depth was roughly uniform across donors, and that assumption may not be true. A later analysis found that HLA-associated TCR beta chains were more clonally expanded and had lower generation probabilities than equally common non-associated chains. The earlier analysis of about 600 of the donors excluded seventeen rarely observed V segments, including chromosome 9 orphons, because counts were too low. Broadly in line with IMGT annotations, most TCR beta V segments showed up in productive rearrangements about 90% or about 30% of the time in an earlier analysis of 587 of the donors.

In total, approximately 690 healthy bone marrow donors made up the cohort. At the time of sampling, all cohort members were nominally healthy, though unrecorded immune exposures were likely present. CMV serostatus was positive for about 270 and negative for about half of the roughly 700 cohort members, and was not recorded for this donor. A peripheral blood sample was provided by each donor, and peripheral blood mononuclear cells were used for TCR beta sequencing. Genomic DNA was extracted from the blood cell samples with the Qiagen DNeasy Blood Extraction Kit. With regard to this clone: No cognate antigen has been identified for it. Base qualities are not provided; no much larger clone lies one nucleotide away.

The CDR3 sequence holds 15 residues, the cysteine and phenylalanine included. The DNA shown is the 45-base CDR3, in frame from base 1. V lost 0 bases and J lost 5 bases, and the count of bases not matched to a germline gene is 5. CDR1 SGHRS and CDR2 YFSETQ were looked up in the germline V gene. The library was obtained by the immunoSEQ multiplex PCR assay. The multiplex PCR relied on a mix of 60 forward primers for TCR Vbeta segments and 13 reverse primers for TCR Jbeta segments. Amplification of the CDR3 region of rearranged TCR beta genes was performed with a multiplex PCR assay on genomic DNA. On the Illumina HiSeq System, the amplified TCR beta libraries were sequenced as 87-base-pair reads. The study's processing was this. In a later analysis, some 80 million unique TCR beta chains were counted across the approximately 670 repertoires, and around 11 million of these chains were shared by at least two donors. A nearest-neighbor algorithm error-corrected the raw reads and collapsed the reads into unique sequences, merging closely related sequences to remove PCR and sequencing errors. To assign V, D and J gene segments, CDR3 sequences were aligned to IMGT reference sequences. For a sequence to be retained, a match of at least six nucleotides to both a V gene segment and a J gene segment was required. Rearrangements were classified as productive when the CDR3 lacked stop codons and remained in frame with V and J, and all other rearrangements were classified as non-productive. Following IMGT convention, CDR3 was defined as the stretch from the second conserved V-encoded cysteine up to the conserved J-encoded phenylalanine. The earlier analysis of 550 to 650 of the donors excluded any sequence lacking an unambiguous match to a single V gene segment. In an earlier analysis of several hundred of the donors, V segments were called functional above 56.7% productive rearrangements and were called segregating when the between-donor standard deviation exceeded 5%. A statistical classification framework was built to diagnose cytomegalovirus status from the catalog of TCR beta chain sequences. In a later analysis, TCR nucleotide sequences were compared against IMGT/GENE-DB human TR gene sequences so that V and J genes could be assigned. The TCRdist pipeline was used in a later analysis to assign CDR3 sequences and most-parsimonious VDJ recombination scenarios. In a later analysis, every TCR beta chain was defined by the combination of its CDR3 amino acid sequence and its V-gene family, and reads without a unique V-gene family were dropped. To address suspected cross-contamination and a sequencing artifact, a later analysis removed a few hundred highly shared, low-generation-probability nucleotide sequences. For each public chain, a later analysis derived a clonal expansion index from normalized ranks of inferred template counts within each repertoire. In a later analysis, generation probabilities were computed using a VDJ recombination model fitted to out-of-frame rearrangements, and the results were checked against IGoR. Hypergeometric tests were used in a later analysis to score TCR-TCR, TCR-HLA and TCR-CMV co-occurrence, with a repertoire-size bias correction applied to the TCR pairs. To estimate false discovery rates, a later analysis permuted the HLA or CMV assignments 20 times. In a later analysis, co-occurring TCRs were grouped with DBSCAN, and TCRdist sequence similarity was added when clustering was performed within HLA-allele-positive subsets. For co-occurrence clustering, repertoires with fewer than 30,000 or more than 120,000 public chains were excluded, along with roughly 5 repertoires with anomalous nucleotide sharing. TCRdb's version of the immuneACCESS table is confined to in-frame rearrangements and falls short of the full clone set. An unresolved V gene accounts for under half of the shortfall where checked; the remainder is of unknown origin. That table furnishes V, J and clone size, whereas the DNA furnished D and trimming. The sample includes some 150,000 clones, with around 73% observed a single time. The ten biggest clones cover approximately 15% of the sample.

The sample was PBMCs. The V and J genes are TRBV5-1 and TRBJ1-5; a stretch of 7 junction bases matches TRBD1. The clonotype was recovered from a human donor in good health. The DNA sequence is as follows: TGCGCCAGCAGCTTGGAGGGGGCGTGGGATCAGCCCCAGCATTTT. Its protein reads: CASSLEGAWDQPQHF.